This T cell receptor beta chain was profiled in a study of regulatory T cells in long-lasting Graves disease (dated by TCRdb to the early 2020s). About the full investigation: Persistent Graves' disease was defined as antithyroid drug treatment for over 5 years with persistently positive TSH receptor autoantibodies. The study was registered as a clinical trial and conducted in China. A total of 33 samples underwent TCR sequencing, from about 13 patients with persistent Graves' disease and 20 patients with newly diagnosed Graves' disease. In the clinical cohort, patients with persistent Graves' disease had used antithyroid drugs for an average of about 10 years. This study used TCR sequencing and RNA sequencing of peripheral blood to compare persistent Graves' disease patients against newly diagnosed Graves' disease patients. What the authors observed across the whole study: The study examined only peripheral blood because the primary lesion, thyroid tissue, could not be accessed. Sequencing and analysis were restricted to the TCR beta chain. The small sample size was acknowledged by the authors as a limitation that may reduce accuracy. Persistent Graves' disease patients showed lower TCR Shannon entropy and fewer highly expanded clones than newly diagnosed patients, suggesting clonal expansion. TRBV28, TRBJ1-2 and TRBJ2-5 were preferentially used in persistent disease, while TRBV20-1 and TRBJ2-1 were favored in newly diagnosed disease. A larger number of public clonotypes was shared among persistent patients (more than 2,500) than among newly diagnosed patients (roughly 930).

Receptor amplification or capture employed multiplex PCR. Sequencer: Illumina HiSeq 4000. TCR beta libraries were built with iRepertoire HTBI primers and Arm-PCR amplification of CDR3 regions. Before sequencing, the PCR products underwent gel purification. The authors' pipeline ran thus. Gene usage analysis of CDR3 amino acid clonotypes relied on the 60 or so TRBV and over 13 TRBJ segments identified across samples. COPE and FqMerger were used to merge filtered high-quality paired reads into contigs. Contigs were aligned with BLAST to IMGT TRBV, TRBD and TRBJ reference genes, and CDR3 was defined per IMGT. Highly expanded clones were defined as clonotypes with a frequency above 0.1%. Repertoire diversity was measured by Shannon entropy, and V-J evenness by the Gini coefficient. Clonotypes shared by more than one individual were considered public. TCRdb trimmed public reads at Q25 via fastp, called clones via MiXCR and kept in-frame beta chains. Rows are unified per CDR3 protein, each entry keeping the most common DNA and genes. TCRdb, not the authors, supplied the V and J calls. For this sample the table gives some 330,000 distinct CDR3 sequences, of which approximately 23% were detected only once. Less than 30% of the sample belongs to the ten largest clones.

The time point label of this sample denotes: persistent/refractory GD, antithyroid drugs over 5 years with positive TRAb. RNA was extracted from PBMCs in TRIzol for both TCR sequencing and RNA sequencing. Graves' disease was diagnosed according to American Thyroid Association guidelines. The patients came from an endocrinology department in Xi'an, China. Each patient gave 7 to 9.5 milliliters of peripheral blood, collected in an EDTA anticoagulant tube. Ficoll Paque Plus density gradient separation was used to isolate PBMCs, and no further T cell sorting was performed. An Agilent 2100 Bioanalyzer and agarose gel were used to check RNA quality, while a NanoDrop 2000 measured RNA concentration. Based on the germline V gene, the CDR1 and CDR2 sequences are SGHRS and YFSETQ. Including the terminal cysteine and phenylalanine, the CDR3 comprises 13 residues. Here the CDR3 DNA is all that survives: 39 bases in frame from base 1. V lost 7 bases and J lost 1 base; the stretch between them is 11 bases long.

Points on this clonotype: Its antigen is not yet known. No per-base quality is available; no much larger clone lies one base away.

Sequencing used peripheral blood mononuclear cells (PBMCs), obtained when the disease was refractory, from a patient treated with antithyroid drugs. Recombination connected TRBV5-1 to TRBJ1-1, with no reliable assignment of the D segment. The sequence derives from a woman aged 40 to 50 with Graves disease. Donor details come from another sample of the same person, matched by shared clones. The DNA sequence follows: TGCGCCAGCCGTGCTTGGGGGAACACTGAAGCTTTCTTT. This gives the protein CASRAWGNTEAFF.